This TCR beta chain appears in the sequencing data of a study of blood T cell repertoires in COVID-19. Sequencing used immunoSEQ multiplex PCR; TCRdb keeps in-frame clones, though not all of them. The data hold nearly 200,000 clones, with 84% observed a single time. Looked up from germline, CDR1 is SGHTA and CDR2 is FQGNSA. V shed 3 bases and J shed 0 bases, with 12 bases lying between them. CDR3 length: 16 residues. Sequencing was carried out using peripheral blood. The sequence was collected from a woman in her sixties or seventies with active or convalescent COVID-19. The V and J genes are TRBV7-2 and TRBJ1-5; D possibly corresponds to TRBD1 (5 bases). The CDR3 is CASSFQGPLSNQPQHF. The DNA for the CDR3 is TGTGCCAGCAGCTTTCAGGGTCCCCTTAGCAATCAGCCCCAGCATTTT.